This T cell receptor beta chain was captured by sequencing in a study of Ad26.COV2.S vaccination and SARS-CoV-2 variants (dated by TCRdb to the early 2020s). Study-wide context: Vaccine-arm donors came from COV1001, a multicentre, randomized, double-blind, placebo-controlled phase I-IIa trial of Ad26.COV2.S in healthy adults. Investigators did not know the trial group allocation while performing experiments and assessing outcomes. Trial participants were randomized into five groups of five: low-dose or high-dose Ad26.COV2.S given once or twice, or placebo on both occasions. Ad26.COV2.S was administered intramuscularly at 5 x 10^10 or 1 x 10^11 viral particles, either as a single shot or as two shots given 56 days apart. TCRbeta repertoire sequencing was used to assess the specificity and breadth of SARS-CoV-2-reactive T cell receptors after Ad26.COV2.S vaccination. The TCR-sequenced set comprised around 30 samples: some 20 Ad26.COV2.S vaccine recipients, 5 placebo recipients and 8 SARS-CoV-2 convalescent individuals.

TCRbeta CDR3 regions were sequenced with the immunoSEQ Assay. After extraction, genomic DNA underwent amplification by bias-controlled multiplex PCR, followed by high-throughput sequencing. Under the source paper's analysis protocol: To quantify the absolute abundance of each unique TCRbeta CDR3 region, sequences were collapsed and filtered. T cell fraction was estimated by normalizing TCRbeta template counts to usable DNA, which was measured by amplifying reference genes present in all nucleated cells. Repertoire TCRs were annotated as SARS-CoV-2-specific when V gene, CDR3 amino acid sequence and J gene were exactly matched to a known reactive TCR set. MIRA supplied the reference SARS-CoV-2 TCR set, which was filtered for enrichment in COVID-19-positive ImmuneCODE repertoires so that public or cross-reactive TCRs were removed. Drawing on the MIRA antigens, annotated TCRs were analysed further at the level of specific ORF or position within ORF. Depth was the summed frequency of annotated unique rearrangements, while breadth was defined as annotated unique rearrangements over total unique productive rearrangements. TCR breadth was compared between groups using two-sided Wilcoxon rank-sum tests. Sourced from immuneACCESS, this table was stored by TCRdb with only in-frame sequences that have V and J called. A share of the clones is absent; for the studies checked, an unresolved V gene accounts for under half, and the remainder has no known explanation. V, J and clone size reflect that table, while D and trimming were determined from the DNA. Recorded for this sample are 400,000 to 450,000 clones; about 92% of them occurred a single time. Over 1.5% of the sample belongs to the ten largest clones.

With regard to this clone: What this receptor recognizes is not known. Base qualities are not provided; no much larger clone lies one nucleotide away.

Broader findings and caveats from the paper: Vaccine and placebo recipients had similar non-spike TCR breadth, a finding consistent with the vaccine containing only spike. The study was not powered to compare responses between vaccine doses or regimens. After vaccination, substantial breadth of spike-specific CD8+ and CD4+ T cell responses was reported. The authors noted that the TCR breadth and depth analyses may have underestimated total T cell responses. Ad26.COV2.S recipients had higher spike-specific TCR breadth than placebo recipients (P = 0.0014).

The sample's treatment or condition label is to be understood as: 15 to 20 received Ad26.COV2.S at low or high dose, single or two shots; about 5 received placebo; per-sample allocation not given. Repertoires of vaccine and placebo recipients were sequenced from samples taken on day 63 after the first injection. Cohort 1b enrolled about two dozen adults aged 18-55 years at a single site in Boston, USA, between 29 July and 7 August 2020. Ad26.COV2.S was a replication-incompetent adenovirus type 26 vector expressing a prefusion-stabilized SARS-CoV-2 spike protein from the original Wuhan strain. The receptor was derived from a person between 18 and 65 years old who received the Ad26.COV2.S COVID-19 vaccine or a placebo. Here the sequenced sample was peripheral blood, taken in a trial of Ad26.COV2.S vaccine versus placebo.

The CDR3 corresponds to CASSVNADTQYF. Here is the DNA: TGTGCCAGTAGCGTAAACGCAGATACGCAGTATTTT. Recombination linked TRBV19 to TRBJ2-3; the D gene is not confidently resolved. For CDR1 and CDR2, the germline V gene (reference sequence) lists LNHDA and SQIVND. The CDR3 has 12 amino acids, counting the end cysteine and phenylalanine. Just the 36-base CDR3 DNA is kept, in frame starting at base 1. Trimming removed 6 bases from V and 4 bases from J, leaving 8 bases between the germline ends.